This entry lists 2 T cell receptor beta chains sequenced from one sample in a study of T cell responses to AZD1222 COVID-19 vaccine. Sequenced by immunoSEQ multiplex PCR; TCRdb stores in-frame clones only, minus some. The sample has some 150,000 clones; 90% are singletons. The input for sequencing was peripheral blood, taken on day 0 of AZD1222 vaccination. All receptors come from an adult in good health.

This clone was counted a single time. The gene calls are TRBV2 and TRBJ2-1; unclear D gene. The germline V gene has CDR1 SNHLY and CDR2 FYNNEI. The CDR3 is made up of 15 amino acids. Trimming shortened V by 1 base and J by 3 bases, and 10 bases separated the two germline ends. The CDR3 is CASSEGAAYYNEQFF. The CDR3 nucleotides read TGTGCCAGCAGTGAAGGGGCGGCGTACTACAATGAGCAGTTCTTC. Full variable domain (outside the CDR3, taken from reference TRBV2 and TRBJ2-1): EPEVTQTPSHQVTQMGQEVILRCVPISNHLYFYWYRQILGQKVEFLVSFYNNEISEKSEIFDDQFSVERPDGSNFTLKIRSTKLEDSAMYFCASSEGAAYYNEQFFGPGTRLTVL.

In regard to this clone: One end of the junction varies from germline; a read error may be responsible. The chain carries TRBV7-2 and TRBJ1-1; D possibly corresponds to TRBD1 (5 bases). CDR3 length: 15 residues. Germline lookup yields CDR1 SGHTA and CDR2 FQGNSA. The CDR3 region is CASSLVAGMNTEAFF. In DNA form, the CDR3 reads TGTGCCAGCAGCTTAGTTGCAGGGATGAATACTGAAGCTTTCTTT.